This record looks at one T cell receptor (beta chain) sequence and its context. This sample was taken from a study of blood T cell repertoires in COVID-19. Turning to the study itself: Sites in the United States, Italy and Spain provided acute and convalescent COVID-19 samples.

Libraries were prepared by immunoSEQ multiplex PCR; TCRdb keeps only in-frame clonotypes and omits some of them. The sample holds 180,000 or so clones, approximately 80% seen once. Resolution of symptoms, clearance, or two negative PCRs was present in recovered Cohort 3 donors. The CDR3 has 13 residues. Germline V gene data show CDR1 as SGHDT and CDR2 as YYEEEE. V was pared by 0 bases and J by 9 bases, with 10 bases between. This chain joins TRBV5-6 and TRBJ2-1; no clear D gene. The clonotype comes from a man over 45 who had recovered from COVID-19. Sequences were obtained from PBMCs or T cells enriched from blood (not recorded which). The CDR3 DNA sequence: TGTGCCAGCAGCTTGGGGCTGACTGGTGAGCAGTTCTTC. Amino acid sequence: CASSLGLTGEQFF.